This entry features one T cell receptor beta chain sequence. Its antigen has not been determined. The protocol used for the library was the immunoSEQ multiplex PCR assay. For the multiplex PCR, a mixture combining 60 forward primers for TCR Vbeta segments and 13 reverse primers for TCR Jbeta segments was used. The CDR3 region of rearranged TCR beta genes was amplified from genomic DNA by a multiplex PCR assay. On the Illumina HiSeq System, the amplified TCR beta libraries were sequenced as 87-base-pair reads. The study's processing was this. A later analysis counted about 80 million unique TCR beta chains across the 600 to 850 repertoires, and 10 million to 12 million of these chains were shared by at least two donors. Raw reads were error-corrected and collapsed into unique sequences by a nearest-neighbor algorithm in which closely related sequences were merged to remove PCR and sequencing errors. Alignment of CDR3 sequences to IMGT reference sequences was used to assign V, D and J gene segments. For a sequence to be retained, at least a six-nucleotide match to both a V gene segment and a J gene segment was required. Rearrangements were classified as productive when the CDR3 lacked stop codons and remained in frame with V and J, and all other rearrangements were classified as non-productive. Following IMGT convention, CDR3 was defined as the stretch from the second conserved V-encoded cysteine to the conserved J-encoded phenylalanine. Sequences without an unambiguous match to a single V gene segment were excluded from the earlier analysis of a few hundred of the donors. In an earlier analysis of approximately 550 of the donors, V segments were called functional above 56.7% productive rearrangements and were called segregating when the between-donor standard deviation exceeded 5%. A statistical classification framework was built for diagnosing cytomegalovirus status from the catalog of TCR beta chain sequences. In a later analysis, TCR nucleotide sequences were compared against IMGT/GENE-DB human TR gene sequences so that V and J genes could be assigned. A later analysis assigned CDR3 sequences and most-parsimonious VDJ recombination scenarios with the TCRdist pipeline. In a later analysis, each TCR beta chain was defined by its CDR3 amino acid sequence together with its V-gene family, and reads lacking a unique V-gene family were excluded. A later analysis removed 550 to 700 highly shared, low-generation-probability nucleotide sequences to deal with suspected cross-contamination and a sequencing artifact. In a later analysis, a clonal expansion index was calculated for each public chain from normalized within-repertoire ranks of inferred template counts. A later analysis computed generation probabilities with a VDJ recombination model fitted to out-of-frame rearrangements, and checked the results against IGoR. In a later analysis, TCR-TCR, TCR-HLA and TCR-CMV co-occurrence was scored with hypergeometric tests, and a repertoire-size bias correction was applied to TCR pairs. A later analysis estimated false discovery rates by permuting HLA or CMV assignments 20 times. A later analysis grouped co-occurring TCRs with DBSCAN, adding TCRdist sequence similarity when clustering within HLA-allele-positive subsets. Repertoires with fewer than 30,000 or more than 120,000 public chains were left out of co-occurrence clustering, as were five repertoires with anomalous nucleotide sharing. In TCRdb, the immuneACCESS table is reduced to in-frame sequences with V and J assigned. These tables do not hold every clone; where another copy was compared, an unresolved V gene accounts for under half, and the others remain unexplained. The V and J calls and clone size come from that table; D and trimming were worked out from the DNA. The table for this sample shows more than 75,000 clones. The ten largest clones represent about 16% of the sample.

In total, 600 or so healthy bone marrow donors made up the cohort. At the time of sampling, every cohort member was nominally healthy, though immune exposures that went unrecorded were likely present. The donor was CMV seropositive and was included in the group of around 300 seropositive cohort members. A peripheral blood sample was collected from each donor, and TCR beta sequencing was performed on peripheral blood mononuclear cells. Genomic DNA was extracted from the blood cell samples with the Qiagen DNeasy Blood Extraction Kit. The sample comes from a study of cytomegalovirus exposure and HLA in healthy donors listed by TCRdb under 2017. In terms of the full investigation: An earlier analysis of 550 to 700 of the donors reported roughly 270 Gb of sequence data and 100 million to 130 million unique TCR beta sequences from roughly 200 million T cells. In an earlier analysis of more than 550 of the donors, high-throughput TCR beta sequencing was used to judge whether each TCR beta V gene segment behaved as functional or pseudogenic. In addition to the first cohort of 666 subjects, a separate validation cohort of approximately 130 different subjects was used. Of the roughly 410 genotyped donors, more than 75% were placed in the genetic ancestry cluster associated with self-reported Caucasian donors. The study aimed to test whether signatures of past pathogen exposure could be identified by cataloging public T cell receptors. In a later analysis, previously published TCR beta repertoires from 666 donors were re-analyzed and high-resolution HLA genotyping was added so that TCR occurrence patterns could be studied. The study combined high-throughput TCR immunosequencing, statistical association of individual TCRs with disease status, and machine learning to predict cytomegalovirus infection status. All discovery cohort repertoires had been generated on a single sequencing platform. A later genetic analysis took genome-wide SNP genotypes for about 60% of the roughly 670 donors and used that subset as a discovery cohort. Among about 400 genotyped donors of the cohort, an average of approximately 220,000 unique TCR beta nucleotide sequences was sequenced per donor, of which 15% to 20% were non-productive. The study profiled the T cell repertoires of around 700 subjects by immunosequencing and related them to cytomegalovirus serostatus. Several DR-DQ haplotypes were handled as single units for association and clustering, since linkage in the cohort was strong. Roughly 300 gigabases of sequencing data and 80 million or so unique TCR sequences were included in an early release covering around 650 HLA-typed donors. The number of donors typed differed by locus, with about 629-630 for A, B, C, DRB1 and DQB1, roughly 520 for DQA1, over 600 for DPA1, and under 490 for DPB1. Donor age, sex, ethnicity and CMV serostatus were compiled alongside the repertoire data. Class I and class II HLA loci were covered by the typing at four-digit resolution. Rather than using new phenotypic data, the later analysis identified candidate immune exposures from TCR beta sequences and from how often those sequences occurred across donors. Results and caveats for the whole study, not just this receptor: A later analysis found that most CMV-associated TCR beta chains appeared HLA-restricted, with HLA associations seemingly driven largely by CMV exposure. A later analysis found that HLA-associated TCR beta chains were more clonally expanded and had lower generation probabilities than equally common non-associated chains. Strong co-occurrence of HLA alleles, especially DR and DQ, made assigning TCR associations to individual alleles difficult. Because the 87-base-pair reads could not distinguish some IMGT-functional V segments, including TRBV6-2 and TRBV6-3, those segments were excluded. According to a later analysis, TCR association rates differed among HLA loci, with DRB1 alleles showing the most associated TCRs and HLA-C alleles showing the fewest. A further reported finding was that TCR beta sequences accurately predicted the HLA-A and HLA-B alleles for most subjects in the first cohort. It was suggested by the authors that the approach could potentially be generalized to other disease states and immunological phenotypes. A group of highly shared sequence variants was considered likely to be a technical artifact of the sequencing pipeline. In a later analysis, some 18,000 TCR beta sequences were associated with specific HLA alleles at a false discovery rate of 0.05. An association between a missense DCLRE1C variant and V-gene and J-gene trimming of TCR beta chains was found in a later genetic analysis and replicated in an independent cohort. The earlier analysis of some 560 of the donors excluded roughly 17 rarely observed V segments, including chromosome 9 orphons, because counts were too low. Linkage disequilibrium might explain the correlated functional status among segregating V segments, but an unknown experimental factor could not be ruled out. Only TCR beta chains were sequenced in this cohort, and the absence of alpha or paired-chain data limited detectable features. Presence/absence analyses assumed roughly uniform sequencing depth across donors, an assumption that may not hold. In vitro tests confirmed that a few of the cytomegalovirus-associated TCR beta chains recognize cytomegalovirus antigens. According to a later genetic analysis, donors in an Asian-associated ancestry cluster had fewer N-insertions in productive TCRs than the approximately 710-donor mean. In the study, approximately 160 TCR beta chains were listed as associated with cytomegalovirus. In a later analysis, several top co-occurrence clusters were reported to appear linked to parvovirus B19, influenza, CMV and Epstein-Barr virus. CMV serostatus was the only immune exposure information available for the cohort. The classifier was reported to diagnose cytomegalovirus status with high specificity and sensitivity in both the original cohort and the validation cohort. Most TCR sequences were observed very rarely across donors, whereas some public TCRs were present in many individuals. In an earlier analysis of some 540 of the donors, most TCR beta V segments appeared in productive rearrangements about 90% or about 30% of the time, broadly matching IMGT annotations. Because HLA typing was unavailable for some donors at each locus, only the typed subset was used in association tests.

V is reduced by 2 bases and J by 3 bases, leaving a spacing of 10 bases between them. The germline V gene gives CDR1 as ENHRY and CDR2 as SYGVKD. The CDR3, cysteine through phenylalanine, is 14 amino acids long. The only DNA kept is the CDR3, 42 bases in frame from the first base. The receptor comes from a man between 50 and 59 years old in good health and CMV-seropositive. Specimen: PBMCs. The V gene is TRBV10-3 and the J gene is TRBJ1-2; TRBD1 is possibly the D segment (6 matching bases). The CDR3 in this case is CAISERGQYYGYTF. In nucleotide form, the sequence is TGTGCCATCAGTGAGCGAGGACAGTACTATGGCTACACCTTC.